This T cell receptor (beta chain) was captured in a study of shared T cell receptors in the human thymus. Germline assignment: CDR1 LGHNA and CDR2 YSLEER. Losses at the gene ends were 3 bases for V and 7 bases for J; bases not matched to a gene: 5. The CDR3 has 16 amino acids. Sequencing used immunoSEQ multiplex PCR; TCRdb keeps in-frame clones, though not all of them. The repertoire includes fewer than 700,000 clones, more than 75% of them detected once, and over 0.008% sits in the top ten. This same sample was also part of a study on human thymus T cells. According to that study: Corrective surgery for congenital heart defects was being performed on the healthy Finnish infants who were the donors. It was from resections taken during corrective heart surgery that the thymus tissue came. Thymic TCR repertoires of unrelated people reportedly overlapped highly.

This receptor was identified in a boy in the first two years of life with a congenital heart defect. The V and J genes are TRBV4-3 and TRBJ2-1; TRBD2 matches at 14 bases. The specimen sequenced was thymocytes. The CDR3 loop is CASSHSGLAGENEQFF. CDR3 nucleotide sequence: TGCGCCAGCAGCCATTCGGGACTAGCGGGAGAGAATGAGCAGTTCTTC.